The rows below give T cell receptor beta chains drawn from one sample of a study of T cell repertoires in cytomegalovirus infection. TCRdb processed the reads anew with MiXCR; each CDR3 protein has one entry. The table lists 250,000 to 300,000 distinct CDR3 sequences, less than 25% of them singletons. The antigens these receptors bind are not known. Sequences were derived from cultured PBMCs, sampled from culture after CMV antigen stimulation. Receptors were obtained from a human donor in good health (CMV status not recorded). Some clones in this sample may be carry-over from other donors' samples. CDR3s include the opening cysteine and the closing phenylalanine or tryptophan. D genes are given only for firm matches. Size tells how often a clone was seen (once, few, many) or the class of an expanded clone, and some rows leave it out.

clone_size	d_call	j_call	v_call	cdr3_aa	cdr3_nt
few	.	TRBJ1-1	TRBV12-3/TRBV12-4	CASRAVRVNTEAFF	TGTGCCAGCAGAGCGGTGCGGGTTAACACTGAAGCTTTCTTT
few	.	TRBJ2-7	TRBV7-9	CASSLDRSRSSYEQYF	TGTGCCAGCAGCTTAGATAGGTCGCGGAGCTCCTACGAGCAGTACTTC
.	.	TRBJ2-3	TRBV18	CASSPRGLPSTDTQYF	TGTGCCAGCTCACCACGGGGGCTACCTAGCACAGATACGCAGTATTTT
.	.	TRBJ1-1	TRBV3-1	CASSPGLLKVTEAFF	TGTGCCAGCAGCCCGGGACTCCTCAAGGTTACTGAAGCTTTCTTT
many	.	TRBJ2-1	TRBV19	CASSIIGLGLNSYNEQFF	TGTGCCAGTAGTATAATAGGTCTGGGACTCAACTCCTACAATGAGCAGTTCTTC
few	TRBD1	TRBJ2-7	TRBV19	CASSQAGGSEQYF	TGTGCCAGTAGTCAGGCAGGGGGCTCCGAGCAGTACTTC
many	.	TRBJ2-1	TRBV4-3	CASSQESTASYNEQFF	TGCGCCAGCAGCCAAGAATCCACAGCCTCCTACAATGAGCAGTTCTTC
few	TRBD1	TRBJ2-2	TRBV30	CASMTGAGELFF	TGTGCCTCTATGACAGGGGCCGGGGAGCTGTTTTTT
.	TRBD1	TRBJ2-3	TRBV4-1	CASSQRSETGTDTQYF	TGCGCCAGCAGCCAACGTAGTGAGACAGGGACAGATACGCAGTATTTT
.	TRBD2	TRBJ2-3	TRBV29-1	CSVAAPGLAGGPSPDTQYF	TGCAGCGTTGCCGCCCCGGGACTAGCGGGAGGGCCCTCCCCAGATACGCAGTATTTT
.	.	TRBJ2-1	TRBV7-2	CASSPPALLQFF	TGTGCCAGCAGCCCGCCGGCCCTTTTGCAGTTCTTC
many	TRBD2	TRBJ2-7	TRBV7-8	CASSSAGGYYEQYF	TGTGCCAGCAGCTCGGCGGGGGGCTACTACGAGCAGTACTTC
few	TRBD1	TRBJ2-7	TRBV25-1	CARRTGDILPYEQYF	TGTGCTCGGAGGACAGGGGACATCCTCCCCTACGAGCAGTACTTC
.	TRBD2	TRBJ2-5	TRBV12-3/TRBV12-4	CASREVVSKETQYF	TGTGCCAGCCGGGAGGTGGTTAGCAAAGAGACCCAGTACTTC
.	TRBD1	TRBJ2-6	TRBV6-5	CASTTGGAGANVLTF	TGTGCCAGCACGACAGGGGGCGCCGGGGCCAACGTCCTGACTTTC
.	.	TRBJ2-7	TRBV13	CASSPWNDYEQYF	TGTGCCAGCAGCCCCTGGAACGACTACGAGCAGTACTTC
many	.	TRBJ1-2	TRBV7-2	CASSQIRGGTHGYTF	TGTGCCAGCAGCCAGATAAGGGGAGGGACTCATGGCTACACCTTC
few	.	TRBJ2-2	TRBV27	CASSSPGVAGELFF	TGTGCCAGCAGTTCTCCGGGAGTGGCCGGGGAGCTGTTTTTT
.	.	TRBJ1-5	TRBV27	CASSFTGPNQPQHF	TGTGCCAGCAGTTTCACAGGCCCCAATCAGCCCCAGCATTTT
few	.	TRBJ1-1	TRBV4-1	CASSQDGVRRAFF	TGCGCCAGCAGCCAAGATGGCGTGCGAAGGGCTTTCTTT
few	TRBD1	TRBJ1-2	TRBV29-1	CSVPRGTGGRTNYGYTF	TGCAGCGTCCCTAGAGGGACAGGGGGACGAACTAACTATGGCTACACCTTC
.	.	TRBJ1-1	TRBV7-9	CASSLTLRGGGPMNTEAFF	TGTGCCAGCAGCTTAACCCTACGGGGGGGAGGCCCCATGAACACTGAAGCTTTCTTT
.	.	TRBJ2-1	TRBV6-2/TRBV6-3	CASIGGSLYNEQFF	TGTGCCAGCATCGGTGGGAGTCTATACAATGAGCAGTTCTTC
.	.	TRBJ1-5	TRBV12-3/TRBV12-4	CASRATVNQPQHF	TGTGCCAGCAGAGCGACAGTTAATCAGCCCCAGCATTTT
few	.	TRBJ2-2	TRBV27	CASSLMTNTGELFF	TGTGCCAGCAGTTTAATGACGAACACCGGGGAGCTGTTTTTT
.	TRBD1	TRBJ1-2	TRBV4-1	CASSQIPGQGYGYTF	TGCGCCAGCAGCCAAATCCCGGGACAGGGCTATGGCTACACCTTC
few	.	TRBJ1-4	TRBV12-5	CASARSGGLEKLFF	TGTGCTAGTGCCAGAAGTGGTGGTCTTGAAAAACTGTTTTTT
many	TRBD2	TRBJ2-1	TRBV7-2	CASSRLTSGGKNEQFF	TGTGCCAGCAGCCGACTCACTAGCGGGGGGAAGAATGAGCAGTTCTTC
many	TRBD1	TRBJ1-6	TRBV7-9	CASRNRGHNSPLHF	TGTGCCAGCAGAAACAGGGGGCATAATTCACCCCTCCACTTT
.	TRBD1	TRBJ2-1	TRBV12-3/TRBV12-4	CASRMTGSLSYNEQFF	TGTGCCAGCAGAATGACAGGGTCATTATCCTACAATGAGCAGTTCTTC
.	.	TRBJ2-7	TRBV7-6	CASSFGDSYEQYF	TGTGCCAGCAGCTTCGGAGACTCCTACGAGCAGTACTTC
.	TRBD2	TRBJ2-2	TRBV12-3/TRBV12-4	CASSPMDLVLAGVHTGELFF	TGTGCCAGCAGTCCGATGGATCTGGTACTAGCGGGAGTTCACACCGGGGAGCTGTTTTTT
.	.	TRBJ2-7	TRBV7-2	CASSLASSLGYEQYF	TGTGCCAGCAGCTTAGCTTCTAGCTTAGGCTACGAGCAGTACTTC
.	TRBD1	TRBJ1-1	TRBV5-6	CASSLLIRDREAEAFF	TGTGCCAGCAGCCTACTTATCCGGGACAGGGAGGCTGAAGCTTTCTTT
.	TRBD1	TRBJ1-6	TRBV27	CASSLGTGGIDNSPLHF	TGTGCCAGCAGTTTGGGGACAGGGGGGATCGATAATTCACCCCTCCACTTT
many	TRBD2	TRBJ2-3	TRBV7-2	CASSLRTAGGTTDTQYF	TGTGCCAGCAGCTTAAGAACGGCGGGGGGGACCACAGATACGCAGTATTTT
.	.	TRBJ1-5	TRBV7-2	CASSLIHSNQPQHF	TGTGCCAGCAGCTTAATTCACAGCAATCAGCCCCAGCATTTT
.	.	TRBJ2-7	TRBV28	CASSLPTGREQYF	TGTGCCAGCAGTTTACCCACAGGGCGGGAGCAGTACTTC
.	TRBD2	TRBJ2-1	TRBV20-1	CSARGVAGVREQFF	TGCAGTGCTAGAGGGGTAGCGGGGGTTAGAGAGCAGTTCTTC
.	.	TRBJ2-3	TRBV12-3/TRBV12-4	CASSVNRVNTDTQYF	TGTGCCAGCAGTGTTAACAGGGTTAACACAGATACGCAGTATTTT
few	TRBD1	TRBJ2-1	TRBV5-6	CASSLGQGIYYNEQFF	TGTGCCAGCAGCCTAGGACAGGGCATCTACTACAATGAGCAGTTCTTC
many	.	TRBJ2-3	TRBV7-2	CASTNWDGSTDTQYF	TGTGCCAGCACCAATTGGGACGGGAGCACAGATACGCAGTATTTT